Listed below are T cell receptor beta chains from one sample, sequenced in a study of identical twins. TCRdb reanalysed the 5' RACE reads using MiXCR and keeps one entry per CDR3 protein. The profile shows 500,000 to 700,000 distinct CDR3 sequences, 7.1% of them singletons. The same data also went into a second study, on yellow fever vaccine responses in identical twins.

The sample consisted of PBMCs. Receptors originate from a woman younger than 35 in good health. The CDR3 runs from the conserved cysteine through the conserved F or W. Fields, in order: V gene, J gene, D gene, clone size, CDR3 DNA, CDR3 protein. The D gene is left open where the match is weak. The size field is filled for only some rows; it gives once, few, many or a size class.

V gene: TRBV4-1; J gene: TRBJ1-2; D gene: -; clone size: many; CDR3 DNA: TGCGCCAGCAGCCTCCCCGTGGGTACCTATGGCTACACCTTC; CDR3 protein: CASSLPVGTYGYTF
V gene: TRBV5-1; J gene: TRBJ2-3; D gene: TRBD1; clone size: few; CDR3 DNA: TGCGCCAGCAGCCCGGTTAGGACAGGAGCTACAGATACGCAGTATTTT; CDR3 protein: CASSPVRTGATDTQYF
V gene: TRBV6-1; J gene: TRBJ1-1; D gene: -; clone size: many; CDR3 DNA: TGTGCCAGCAGTGACCTTGGGGCTGAAGCTTTCTTT; CDR3 protein: CASSDLGAEAFF
V gene: TRBV4-1; J gene: TRBJ1-2; D gene: -; clone size: few; CDR3 DNA: TGCGCCAGCAGCCAAGATCTGGGCGGGACAAACTTATATGGCTACACCTTC; CDR3 protein: CASSQDLGGTNLYGYTF
V gene: TRBV2; J gene: TRBJ1-6; D gene: -; clone size: few; CDR3 DNA: TGTGCCAGCAGTGAAGCGCAGTTGTCAGGGCGGTCACCCCTCCACTTT; CDR3 protein: CASSEAQLSGRSPLHF
V gene: TRBV7-9; J gene: TRBJ2-5; D gene: -; clone size: few; CDR3 DNA: TGTGCCAGCAGCTTAATAACGCATGGGGCGACCCAGTACTTC; CDR3 protein: CASSLITHGATQYF
V gene: TRBV20-1; J gene: TRBJ1-6; D gene: -; clone size: few; CDR3 DNA: TGCAGTGGAAGTCAGGGAAATGATTCACCCCTCCACTTT; CDR3 protein: CSGSQGNDSPLHF
V gene: TRBV15; J gene: TRBJ1-1; D gene: TRBD1; clone size: -; CDR3 DNA: TGTGCCACCAGCACCAGGACAGGAAACACTGAAGCTTTCTTT; CDR3 protein: CATSTRTGNTEAFF
V gene: TRBV5-6; J gene: TRBJ2-2; D gene: TRBD2; clone size: -; CDR3 DNA: TGTGCCTCTGACCGGGGGGACACCGGGGAGCTGTTTTTT; CDR3 protein: CASDRGDTGELFF
V gene: TRBV7-9; J gene: TRBJ2-5; D gene: -; clone size: many; CDR3 DNA: TGTGCCAGCAGCTTAGATGGATTTGGACCGCAAGAGACCCAGTACTTC; CDR3 protein: CASSLDGFGPQETQYF
V gene: TRBV12-3/TRBV12-4; J gene: TRBJ1-1; D gene: -; clone size: few; CDR3 DNA: TGTGCCAGCAGAACGGGACGCATGAACACTGAAGCTTTCTTT; CDR3 protein: CASRTGRMNTEAFF
V gene: TRBV20-1; J gene: TRBJ2-1; D gene: -; clone size: -; CDR3 DNA: TGCAGTGCGCCGACAGGTGTCAATGAGCAGTTCTTC; CDR3 protein: CSAPTGVNEQFF